These T cell receptor beta chains were read from a single sample in a study of blood T cell repertoires in COVID-19. The assay was immunoSEQ multiplex PCR, and TCRdb's table has in-frame clones only and misses some. Among roughly 360,000 clones listed, roughly 90% were seen once. Sequenced input: PBMCs or T cells enriched from blood (not recorded which). The receptors here all came from a woman under 40 with acute COVID-19. CDR3s include the opening cysteine and the closing phenylalanine or tryptophan. A D gene is named only where the DNA matches it firmly. A row's size may be missing; if present it is once, few, many or a size class.

CDR3nt	CDR3aa	abundance	d_gene	v_gene	j_gene
TGTGCCACCAGCCGACAGGGTCCCTCCTACGAGCAGTACTTC	CATSRQGPSYEQYF	NA	TRBD1	TRBV15	TRBJ2-7
TGTGCCAGCAGTTACTTAACAGCCAATCAGCCCCAGCATTTT	CASSYLTANQPQHF	NA	NA	TRBV6-2/TRBV6-3	TRBJ1-5
TGTGCCAGCAGCCCCACAGACAGGGCTGGAAACACCATATATTTT	CASSPTDRAGNTIYF	NA	TRBD1	TRBV6-2/TRBV6-3	TRBJ1-3
TGCAGCGTTGAAGGGACAGGATTTAACTATGGCTACACCTTC	CSVEGTGFNYGYTF	few	TRBD1	TRBV29-1	TRBJ1-2
TGTGCCAGCAGTGATTTGCGCGGGGGAAGCACAGATACGCAGTATTTT	CASSDLRGGSTDTQYF	NA	TRBD2	TRBV2	TRBJ2-3
TGTGCCACCAGTGATTCACAGGGACCGGCACCCTACAATGAGCAGTTCTTC	CATSDSQGPAPYNEQFF	NA	NA	TRBV24-1	TRBJ2-1
TGTGCCAGCAGCGTCTCAAGCGCAGAGACCCAGTACTTC	CASSVSSAETQYF	NA	NA	TRBV9	TRBJ2-5
TGTGCCAGTAGTATGACGGGGGAAACGGCTAATGAAAAACTGTTTTTT	CASSMTGETANEKLFF	NA	NA	TRBV19	TRBJ1-4
TGCAGCGTTAACGAGCCAGGGGCTAGCGGACCGGGAATGCCCCAGTACTTC	CSVNEPGASGPGMPQYF	NA	NA	TRBV29-1	TRBJ2-5
TGTGCCAGCAGTTGGACAGGGGAGTCACCCCTCCACTTT	CASSWTGESPLHF	NA	TRBD1	TRBV6-6	TRBJ1-6
TGCGCCAGCAGCGGTGGACCAACGTCGGACATTAATGAAAAACTGTTTTTT	CASSGGPTSDINEKLFF	NA	NA	TRBV5-1	TRBJ1-4